The rows below give T cell receptor beta chains drawn from one sample of a study of T cells in Graves' hyperthyroidism and ophthalmopathy. TCRdb fed the multiplex PCR reads into MiXCR, producing one record per CDR3 protein. This sample yields fewer than 550,000 distinct CDR3 sequences, of which around a quarter are seen a single time; about 10% belongs to the top ten. The sample was blood. The source is a woman in her 30s with Graves' ophthalmopathy. The CDR3 runs from the conserved cysteine through the conserved F or W. The D gene is left open where the match is weak. Clone size is given for some rows only: seen once, a few or many times, or a class if the clone is expanded.

size | J | V | D | DNA | CDR3
many | TRBJ2-3 | TRBV6-5 | - | TGTGCCAGCAGTTATGCCTACAGCACAGATACGCAGTATTTT | CASSYAYSTDTQYF
- | TRBJ2-7 | TRBV12-3/TRBV12-4 | TRBD1 | TGTGCCAGCAGTTTGGGGACAGGGCTTGAGCAGTACTTC | CASSLGTGLEQYF
many | TRBJ2-7 | TRBV6-5 | - | TGTGCCAGCAGTTACTCGGACTCCGCCTACGAGCAGTACTTC | CASSYSDSAYEQYF
few | TRBJ2-2 | TRBV29-1 | TRBD2 | TGCAGCGTTGAATCCGGCGGGGGGGCGGACACCGGGGAGCTGTTTTTT | CSVESGGGADTGELFF
few | TRBJ1-1 | TRBV30 | - | TGTGCCTGGACGGTAAACGGGTCGCCCACTGAAGCTTTCTTT | CAWTVNGSPTEAFF
many | TRBJ1-3 | TRBV19 | - | TGTGCCAGTAGACGGACTTCTGGAAACACCATATATTTT | CASRRTSGNTIYF
many | TRBJ1-1 | TRBV20-1 | - | TGCAGTGCTAGAGTGGGCAGGGGAAACACTGAAGCTTTCTTT | CSARVGRGNTEAFF
once | TRBJ1-5 | TRBV29-1 | TRBD1 | TGCAGCGTCGTCCCCGGGACAGGGAAAGGGCCCCAGCATTTT | CSVVPGTGKGPQHF
many | TRBJ1-2 | TRBV9 | - | TGTGCCAGCAGTCGCGGGGGGCAGAACTATGGCTACACCTTC | CASSRGGQNYGYTF
- | TRBJ2-5 | TRBV3-1 | TRBD2 | TGTGCCAGCAGCCATTCCGGGACTAGCGGGGGGCACAGGGGAGAGACCCAGTACTTC | CASSHSGTSGGHRGETQYF
many | TRBJ2-7 | TRBV27 | - | TGTGCCAGCAGTTTAGTCAGGGAAGGCGAGCAGTACTTC | CASSLVREGEQYF
- | TRBJ2-2 | TRBV2 | TRBD2 | TGTGCCAGCAGTGACCTAGCGGGGGTGAACACCGGGGAGCTGTTTTTT | CASSDLAGVNTGELFF
many | TRBJ1-1 | TRBV7-9 | - | TGTGCCAGCGGGGGGACACCTGAAGCTTTCTTT | CASGGTPEAFF
few | TRBJ1-5 | TRBV20-1 | TRBD1 | TGCAGTGCTATCCGGGACAGGGGACTCAATCAGCCCCAGCATTTT | CSAIRDRGLNQPQHF
many | TRBJ2-2 | TRBV20-1 | TRBD2 | TGCAGTTCCTCCCTAGCGGGGGGACTAAACACCGGGGAGCTGTTTTTT | CSSSLAGGLNTGELFF
many | TRBJ1-6 | TRBV27 | - | TGTGCCAGCAGTCTCCGGGACCGAGATAATTCACCCCTCCACTTT | CASSLRDRDNSPLHF
many | TRBJ2-5 | TRBV4-3 | - | TGCGCCAGCAGCCACCGACAGGGAGGGGAGACCCAGTACTTC | CASSHRQGGETQYF
few | TRBJ1-2 | TRBV27 | TRBD1 | TGTGCCAGCAGGAAAACAGGGGCTCCCTTGGGTGGCTACACCTTC | CASRKTGAPLGGYTF
- | TRBJ2-7 | TRBV24-1 | - | TGTGCCACCAGTGATTCGGGAAGCGAGCAGTACTTC | CATSDSGSEQYF
many | TRBJ1-2 | TRBV28 | - | TGTGCCAGCAGTGCCTTACATAACTTTGGGACGTCCCGCGGCCACACCTTC | CASSALHNFGTSRGHTF
- | TRBJ2-2 | TRBV12-3/TRBV12-4 | TRBD2 | TGCGCCAGCAGCCGGGGGGGCCACGCCGGGGAGCTGTTTTTT | CASSRGGHAGELFF
many | TRBJ2-5 | TRBV27 | - | TGTGCCAGCAGTACCTCACGGGACTCAGGTCGGGAGACCCAGTACTTC | CASSTSRDSGRETQYF
- | TRBJ1-1 | TRBV6-2/TRBV6-3 | TRBD1 | TGTGCCAGCAGTTACCCAGCGGGACAGTTCTGGGGCCCCCATGAAGCTTTCTTT | CASSYPAGQFWGPHEAFF
many | TRBJ2-5 | TRBV6-1 | TRBD1 | TGTGCCAGCAGTGACACAGGGGTAGGAGAGACCCAGTACTTC | CASSDTGVGETQYF
many | TRBJ2-2 | TRBV24-1 | TRBD2 | TGTGCCACCAGGCCCCGGACTAGCGAGACCGGGGAGCTGTTTTTT | CATRPRTSETGELFF
- | TRBJ1-5 | TRBV28 | - | TGTGCCAGCAGTTTTGTCGGGGACACAAATCAGCCCCAGCATTTT | CASSFVGDTNQPQHF
many | TRBJ1-3 | TRBV27 | - | TGTGCCAGCAGTTTCGCGGCGGGAAACACCATATATTTT | CASSFAAGNTIYF
few | TRBJ2-7 | TRBV20-1 | TRBD2 | TGCAGTGCTAGAGACCGGGCGGGAGGGCCCGAGCAGTACTTC | CSARDRAGGPEQYF
- | TRBJ1-5 | TRBV28 | - | TGTGCCAGCGACAGTAACAATCAGCCCCAGCATTTT | CASDSNNQPQHF
- | TRBJ1-2 | TRBV19 | - | TGTGCCAGCCTCAGCCCCGGACAGCCCGGGTATGGCTACACCTTC | CASLSPGQPGYGYTF
many | TRBJ2-2 | TRBV5-1 | - | TGCGCCAGCAGCTTGGCACCATCTGTAGCGGGGGAGCTGTTTTTT | CASSLAPSVAGELFF
- | TRBJ1-1 | TRBV30 | - | TGTGCCTGGAGTGTCGGACGGACGAACACTGAAGCTTTCTTT | CAWSVGRTNTEAFF
many | TRBJ1-1 | TRBV2 | - | TGTGCCAGCATCATCACCGCTGAAGCTTTCTTT | CASIITAEAFF
few | TRBJ2-5 | TRBV11-2 | TRBD2 | TGTGCCAGCAGCTCCCTTAGCGGGAGTGGGCGGGAGACCCAGTACTTC | CASSSLSGSGRETQYF
once | TRBJ1-2 | TRBV6-5 | - | TGTGCCAGCAGTACCTCGACGGCGACATTCCTTGGCTACACCTTC | CASSTSTATFLGYTF
- | TRBJ1-2 | TRBV6-5 | - | TGTGCCAGCAGTTACGGGACATCTATCGGTGGCTACACCTTC | CASSYGTSIGGYTF
many | TRBJ1-1 | TRBV27 | - | TGTGCCAGCAGTTCCCGCGGGAGGACGCCTGAAGCTTTCTTT | CASSSRGRTPEAFF
- | TRBJ2-2 | TRBV25-1 | - | TGTGCCAGCAGAGAGGTGGGGGGCGCCGGGACCGGGGAGCTGTTTTTT | CASREVGGAGTGELFF
- | TRBJ2-7 | TRBV6-1 | TRBD2 | TGTGCCAGTACTCCTAGCGGGAACTCCTACGAGCAGTACTTC | CASTPSGNSYEQYF
many | TRBJ1-2 | TRBV28 | - | TGTGCCAGCAGTCCACCCGGGAATCGCTATGGCTACACCTTC | CASSPPGNRYGYTF
many | TRBJ2-2 | TRBV6-2/TRBV6-3 | TRBD2 | TGTGCCAGCAGTTACACCCTTGGGGGGGGGGGTCACACCGGGGAGCTGTTTTTT | CASSYTLGGGGHTGELFF
- | TRBJ2-7 | TRBV27 | TRBD1 | TGTGCCAGCAGTGCGGACAGGGACCATACCTACGAGCAGTACTTC | CASSADRDHTYEQYF
once | TRBJ1-5 | TRBV12-3/TRBV12-4 | TRBD1 | TGTGCCAGCAGTGACCCCGGGACAGTGATGGGTCAGCCCCAGCATTTT | CASSDPGTVMGQPQHF
many | TRBJ1-1 | TRBV28 | TRBD1 | TGTGCCAGCAGCACTATACAGGGGGGGACGACTGAAGCTTTCTTT | CASSTIQGGTTEAFF
few | TRBJ2-5 | TRBV7-2 | - | TGTGCCAGCAGCTTAGTAGTATCAGGGATGGAGACCCAGTACTTC | CASSLVVSGMETQYF
few | TRBJ1-1 | TRBV20-1 | TRBD1 | TGCAGTGCTCCGGGACAGGGCCAGGTGAACACTGAAGCTTTCTTT | CSAPGQGQVNTEAFF
- | TRBJ2-2 | TRBV12-3/TRBV12-4 | TRBD1 | TGTGCCAGCAGTTTAGGGACAGGGGTCCCCCTAAACACCGGGGAGCTGTTTTTT | CASSLGTGVPLNTGELFF